The rows below give T cell receptor beta chains drawn from one sample of a study of shared clonotypes between healthy human individuals. Sequenced by immunoSEQ multiplex PCR; TCRdb stores in-frame clones only, minus some. The top ten hold roughly 1% of the sample, which has some 2.1 million clones, roughly 94% seen once. The sequencing sample was made of naive CD8+ T cells sorted from blood. The receptors come from a man between 18 and 29 years old in good health. CDR3s leave out the opening cysteine and the closing phenylalanine or tryptophan. Clone size appears in some rows only: once, few, many, or a class for an expanded clone.

>-|TRBV9|TRBJ1-6|10
ASSGGGSPLH
>-|TRBV19|TRBJ2-7|13
ASSKAAELSYEQY
>-|TRBV18|TRBJ2-1|10
ASSPGTTDLF
>once|TRBV30|TRBJ1-6|12
AWSVGRGDSPLH
>-|TRBV7-3|TRBJ1-2|12
ASSTNRGGYGYT
>-|TRBV6-6|TRBJ1-1|12
ASSYSFPNTEAF
>-|TRBV11-3|TRBJ2-7|8
ASIGGEQY
>few|TRBV10-2|TRBJ1-1|9
ASSDSTEAF
>-|TRBV28|TRBJ2-2|16
ASSLLVSPRGPPGELF
>once|TRBV6-5|TRBJ2-3|13
ASSYGAGVSDTQY
>-|TRBV27|TRBJ1-5|12
ASSLYGGGEPQH
>-|TRBV11-2|TRBJ1-2|11
ASSPGVSDGYT
>-|TRBV27|TRBJ1-2|12
ASSLLGTRYGYT
>-|TRBV9|TRBJ2-2|15
ASSVGDRGLITGELF
>-|TRBV27|TRBJ2-1|11
ASSEQGYNEQF
>-|TRBV5-4|TRBJ2-7|11
ASLTSGDNEQY